A selection of T cell receptor beta chains follows, all from one sample in a study of blood T cell repertoires in COVID-19. Produced via immunoSEQ multiplex PCR; TCRdb's table is partial and in-frame only. The table has 12,000 to 15,000 clones, around four fifths seen once. Sequencing input: peripheral blood. The receptors derive from a middle-aged man with active or convalescent COVID-19. Each CDR3 is given with its conserved first and last residue. A D gene is named only where the DNA matches it firmly. Expanded clones are given a class, and other clones once, few, many or no size at all.

d_gene | j_gene | v_gene | abundance | CDR3nt | CDR3aa
TRBD2 | TRBJ2-1 | TRBV7-9 | few | TGTGCCAGCAGCTTAGTCGTGGCGGGGGGTGGTGAGCAGTTCTTC | CASSLVVAGGGEQFF
TRBD2 | TRBJ2-1 | TRBV6-5 | . | TGTGCCAGCAGTTACTCGGGAGGGGTCTCAAATGAGCAGTTCTTC | CASSYSGGVSNEQFF
. | TRBJ2-5 | TRBV11-2 | few | TGTGCCAGCAGCTTCTCACACAGTTTCCAAGAGACCCAGTACTTC | CASSFSHSFQETQYF
. | TRBJ2-5 | TRBV6-5 | once | TGTGCCAGCAGTCCTACTACGCAAGAGACCCAGTACTTC | CASSPTTQETQYF
TRBD1 | TRBJ1-5 | TRBV15 | . | TGTGCCACCAGCAGGGTGGGACAGGGGTTCGATCAGCCCCAGCATTTT | CATSRVGQGFDQPQHF
. | TRBJ2-7 | TRBV13 | . | TGTGCCAGCAGCCGTGACAGCTCCTACGAGCAGTACTTC | CASSRDSSYEQYF
. | TRBJ2-1 | TRBV3-1/TRBV3-2 | once | TGTGCCAGCAGCCAAGATGCGGGCCCCCCATACAATGAGCAGTTCTTC | CASSQDAGPPYNEQFF
. | TRBJ2-1 | TRBV24-1 | . | TGTGCCACCAGCCAGCGGCCCTACAATGAGCAGTTCTTC | CATSQRPYNEQFF
. | TRBJ2-7 | TRBV28 | . | TGTGCCAGCAGTCCCTACCCTACTTGGGAGCAGTACTTC | CASSPYPTWEQYF
TRBD1 | TRBJ1-1 | TRBV9 | . | TGTGCCAGCAGCGAGGGACAGATGAACACTGAAGCTTTCTTT | CASSEGQMNTEAFF
TRBD2 | TRBJ2-3 | TRBV5-1 | . | TGCGCCAGCAGCTCCCAGACTAGCGGAGGCACAGATACGCAGTATTTT | CASSSQTSGGTDTQYF
. | TRBJ2-1 | TRBV29-1 | . | TGCAGCGTTGGAGGGGGGGATATCTACAATGAGCAGTTCTTC | CSVGGGDIYNEQFF
. | TRBJ2-7 | TRBV2 | . | TGTGCCAGCAGACGGACAGTTGGTGAGCAGTACTTC | CASRRTVGEQYF
TRBD1 | TRBJ1-3 | TRBV25-1 | few | TGTGCCAGCAGTGACCGGGACAGCTCTGGAAACACCATATATTTT | CASSDRDSSGNTIYF
. | TRBJ2-5 | TRBV11-2 | . | TGTGCCAGCCAATTAATATGGGCGGACAGTGCAACCCAGTACTTC | CASQLIWADSATQYF
. | TRBJ1-2 | TRBV20-1 | . | TGCAGTGCTAGTGTCGGAGACTATGGCTACACCTTC | CSASVGDYGYTF
TRBD1 | TRBJ2-7 | TRBV5-1 | . | TGCGCCAGCAGCTTGGGGAAGACAGGGGACGAGCAGTACTTC | CASSLGKTGDEQYF